A selection of T cell receptor beta chains follows, all from one sample in a study of cytomegalovirus exposure and HLA in healthy donors. Assay used: immunoSEQ multiplex PCR; TCRdb lists only in-frame clones, some missing. This sample has about 180,000 clones, with 76% found just once. The specimen sequenced was PBMCs. The receptors come from a woman in her 30s in good health and CMV-seropositive. CDR3s leave out the opening cysteine and the closing phenylalanine or tryptophan.

cdr3_aa	v_call	j_call
ASSPGQGMYEQY	TRBV11-2	TRBJ2-7
ASSLGSLSGNTIY	TRBV7-6	TRBJ1-3
ASTLRGSGVHGYT	TRBV4-2	TRBJ1-2
ASSIIRQPMNTEAF	TRBV19	TRBJ1-1
ASSLGGGEDTQY	TRBV7-2	TRBJ2-3
ASSLWSEGGAETQY	TRBV28	TRBJ2-5
ASGYRGATGELF	TRBV5-1	TRBJ2-2
ASSSLPTGAGEKLF	TRBV28	TRBJ1-4
ASSITGTGGNEQY	TRBV19	TRBJ2-7
ASSFKGATNEKLF	TRBV5-5	TRBJ1-4
ASSGDRGYEQY	TRBV5-4	TRBJ2-7
ASSLILTSGSSSYEQY	TRBV7-8	TRBJ2-7
ASRAGTQRSPLH	TRBV2	TRBJ1-6
ASSLSSGGTDTQY	TRBV28	TRBJ2-3
ASGLGLAPPDTQY	TRBV7-2	TRBJ2-3
ASSSGGPYNEQF	TRBV5-1	TRBJ2-1
AWSVRGSEQY	TRBV30	TRBJ2-7
ASSLALTATGELF	TRBV7-2	TRBJ2-2
ASSSRGGGAGTEAF	TRBV6-5	TRBJ1-1
ASSPWAQVNTEAF	TRBV5-1	TRBJ1-1
ASSFVRGRNTGELF	TRBV5-5	TRBJ2-2
ASRASGGAETQY	TRBV6-5	TRBJ2-5
ASSQGDSNTFSNQPQH	TRBV23-1	TRBJ1-5
ASSPGTGELF	TRBV7-2	TRBJ2-2
ASSQDSGSYNEQF	TRBV4-3	TRBJ2-1
ASSYGPHSGNTIY	TRBV6-5	TRBJ1-3
ASRRGGGYNEQF	TRBV6-6	TRBJ2-1
ASSQELGSNQPQH	TRBV4-3	TRBJ1-5
ASSLSQGAPEAF	TRBV7-3	TRBJ1-1
ASSYVVASGNTIY	TRBV6-6	TRBJ1-3
ASTSGTSGGAEHNEQF	TRBV28	TRBJ2-1
ASSLGQGEAYEQY	TRBV13	TRBJ2-7
ASSASRRGLETNYGYT	TRBV9	TRBJ1-2
ASGRTGAAYEQY	TRBV2	TRBJ2-7
ASSSGTGGDGYT	TRBV7-2	TRBJ1-2
ASSLGAGSPTGELF	TRBV5-4	TRBJ2-2
ASTLTSVGGTDTQY	TRBV28	TRBJ2-3
ASSYNIGQGQPQH	TRBV6-6	TRBJ1-5
ASSLDLRAGPLETQY	TRBV11-2	TRBJ2-5
ASSDSSGGATGELF	TRBV6-4	TRBJ2-2
ASSLVGQRNSPLH	TRBV5-8	TRBJ1-6
ASSFGQGREKLF	TRBV28	TRBJ1-4
ATSRDTTVYNSPLH	TRBV15	TRBJ1-6
ATSRGNRENQPQH	TRBV15	TRBJ1-5